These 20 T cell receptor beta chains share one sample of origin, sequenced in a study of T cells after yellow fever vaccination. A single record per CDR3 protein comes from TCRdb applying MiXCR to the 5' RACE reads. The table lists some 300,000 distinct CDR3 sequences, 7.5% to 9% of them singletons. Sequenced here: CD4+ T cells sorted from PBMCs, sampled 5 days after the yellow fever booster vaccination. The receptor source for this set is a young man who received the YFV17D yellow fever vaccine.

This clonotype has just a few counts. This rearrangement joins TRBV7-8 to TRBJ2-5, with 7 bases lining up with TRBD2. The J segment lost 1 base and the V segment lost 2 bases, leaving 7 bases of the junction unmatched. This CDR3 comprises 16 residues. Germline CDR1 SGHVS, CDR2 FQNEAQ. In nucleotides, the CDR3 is TGTGCCAGCAGCTTATCTAATGGACTAGTCCAAGAGACCCAGTACTTC. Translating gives CASSLSNGLVQETQYF.

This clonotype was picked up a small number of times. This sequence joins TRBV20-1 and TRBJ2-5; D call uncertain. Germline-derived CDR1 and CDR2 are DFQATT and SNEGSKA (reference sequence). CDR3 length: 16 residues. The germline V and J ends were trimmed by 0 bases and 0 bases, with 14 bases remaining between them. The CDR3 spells CSARDVDVQYQETQYF. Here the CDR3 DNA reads TGCAGTGCTAGAGATGTCGACGTCCAGTACCAAGAGACCCAGTACTTC.

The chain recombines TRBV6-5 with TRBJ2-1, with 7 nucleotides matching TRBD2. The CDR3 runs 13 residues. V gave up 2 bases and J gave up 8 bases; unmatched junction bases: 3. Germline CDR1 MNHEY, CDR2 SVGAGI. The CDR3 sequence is CASSYPAGDEQFF. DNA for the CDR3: TGTGCCAGCAGTTACCCCGCGGGAGATGAGCAGTTCTTC.

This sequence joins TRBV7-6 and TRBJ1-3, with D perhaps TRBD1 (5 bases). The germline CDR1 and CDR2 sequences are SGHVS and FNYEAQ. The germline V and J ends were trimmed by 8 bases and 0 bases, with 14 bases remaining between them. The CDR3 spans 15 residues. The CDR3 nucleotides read TGTGCCAGCGGTCGACAGTCGAGCTCTGGAAACACCATATATTTT. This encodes CASGRQSSSGNTIYF.

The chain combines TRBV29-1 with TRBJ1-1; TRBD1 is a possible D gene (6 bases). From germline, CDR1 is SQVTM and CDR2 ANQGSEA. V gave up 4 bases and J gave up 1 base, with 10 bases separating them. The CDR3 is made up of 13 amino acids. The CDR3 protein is CSVVRTENTEAFF. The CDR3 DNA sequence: TGCAGCGTTGTCAGGACAGAGAACACTGAAGCTTTCTTT.

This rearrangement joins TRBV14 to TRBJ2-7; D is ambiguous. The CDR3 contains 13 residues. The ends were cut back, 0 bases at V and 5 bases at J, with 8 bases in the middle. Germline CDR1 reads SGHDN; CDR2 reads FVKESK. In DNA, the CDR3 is TGTGCCAGCAGCCAAGATAGAGTAAACGAGCAGTACTTC. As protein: CASSQDRVNEQYF.

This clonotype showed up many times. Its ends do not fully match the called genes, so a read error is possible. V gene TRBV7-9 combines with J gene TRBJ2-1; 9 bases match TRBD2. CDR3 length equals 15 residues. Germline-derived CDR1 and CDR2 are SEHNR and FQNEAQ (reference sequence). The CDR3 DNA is TGTGCCAGCAGCCTAGCGGGGTTCTCCTACAATGAGCAGTTCTTC. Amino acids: CASSLAGFSYNEQFF.

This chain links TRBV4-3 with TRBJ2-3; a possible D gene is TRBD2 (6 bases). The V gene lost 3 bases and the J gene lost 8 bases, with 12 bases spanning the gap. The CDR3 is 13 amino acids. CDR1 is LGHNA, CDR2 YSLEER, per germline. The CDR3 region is CASSHPLGGTQYF. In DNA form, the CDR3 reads TGCGCCAGCAGCCATCCTCTCGGGGGTACGCAGTATTTT.

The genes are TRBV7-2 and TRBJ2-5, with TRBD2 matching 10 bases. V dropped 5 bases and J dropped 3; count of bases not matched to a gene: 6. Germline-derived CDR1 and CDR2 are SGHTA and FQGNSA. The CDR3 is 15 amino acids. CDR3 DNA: TGTGCCAGCAGCCCCCGGACTAGCGGAAAAGAGACCCAGTACTTC. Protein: CASSPRTSGKETQYF.

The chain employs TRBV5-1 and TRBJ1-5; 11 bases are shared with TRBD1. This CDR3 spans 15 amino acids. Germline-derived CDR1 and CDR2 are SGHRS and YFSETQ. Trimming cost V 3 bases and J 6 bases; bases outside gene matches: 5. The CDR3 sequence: CASSSTGTGGQPQHF. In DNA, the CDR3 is TGCGCCAGCAGCTCTACCGGGACAGGGGGTCAGCCCCAGCATTTT.

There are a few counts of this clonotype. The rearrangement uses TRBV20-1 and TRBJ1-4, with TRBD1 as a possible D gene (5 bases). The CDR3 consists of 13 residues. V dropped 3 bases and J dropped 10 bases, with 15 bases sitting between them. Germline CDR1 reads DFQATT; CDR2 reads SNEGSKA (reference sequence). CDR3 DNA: TGCAGTGCTAGCCCGATCGGGGGAGGAAAACTGTTTTTT. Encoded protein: CSASPIGGGKLFF.

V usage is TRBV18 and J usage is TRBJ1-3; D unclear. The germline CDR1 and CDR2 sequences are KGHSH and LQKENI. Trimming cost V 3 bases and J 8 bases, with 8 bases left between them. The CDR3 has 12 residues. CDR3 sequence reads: CASSPSDYTIYF. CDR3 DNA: TGTGCCAGCTCACCCTCGGATTACACCATATATTTT.

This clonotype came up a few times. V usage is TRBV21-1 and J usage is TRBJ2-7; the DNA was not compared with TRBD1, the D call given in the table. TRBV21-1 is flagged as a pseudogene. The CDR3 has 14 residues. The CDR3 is CAIPGGAIAYEQYF. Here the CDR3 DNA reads TGTGCCATCCCGGGGGGGGCGATAGCCTACGAGCAGTACTTC.

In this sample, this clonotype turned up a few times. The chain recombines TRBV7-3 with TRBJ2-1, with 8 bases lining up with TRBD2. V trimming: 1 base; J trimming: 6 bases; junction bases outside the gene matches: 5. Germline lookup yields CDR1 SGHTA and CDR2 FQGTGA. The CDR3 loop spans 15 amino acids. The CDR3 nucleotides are TGTGCCAGCAGCTTAATCGGGGGGGGCCTCAATGAGCAGTTCTTC. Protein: CASSLIGGGLNEQFF.

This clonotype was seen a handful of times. The CDR3 nucleotides are TGTGCCAGCAGCCTGGGGACTAGCGGGGCCCCACGTAGCACAGATACGCAGTATTTT. As protein: CASSLGTSGAPRSTDTQYF. This chain uses TRBV3-1 with TRBJ2-3, with 13 bases identical to TRBD2. Germline trimming cut 4 bases from V and 0 bases from J; bases unmatched to any gene: 10. This CDR3 spans 19 amino acids. CDR1 is LGHDT, CDR2 YNNKEL, per germline (reference sequence).

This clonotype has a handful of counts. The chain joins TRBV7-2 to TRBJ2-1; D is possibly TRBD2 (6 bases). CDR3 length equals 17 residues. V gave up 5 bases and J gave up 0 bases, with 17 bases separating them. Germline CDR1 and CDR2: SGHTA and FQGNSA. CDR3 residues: CASSLRRLGISYNEQFF. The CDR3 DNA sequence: TGTGCCAGCAGCCTCCGACGACTAGGTATCTCCTACAATGAGCAGTTCTTC. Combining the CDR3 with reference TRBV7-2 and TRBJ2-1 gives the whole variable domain GAGVSQSPSNKVTEKGKDVELRCDPISGHTALYWYRQSLGQGLEFLIYFQGNSAPDKSGLPSDRFSAERTGGSVSTLTIQRTQQEDSAVYLCASSLRRLGISYNEQFFGPGTRLTVL.

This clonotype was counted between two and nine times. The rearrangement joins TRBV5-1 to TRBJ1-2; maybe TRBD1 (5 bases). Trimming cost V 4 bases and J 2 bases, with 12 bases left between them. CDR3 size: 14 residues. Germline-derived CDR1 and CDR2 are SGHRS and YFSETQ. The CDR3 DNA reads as TGCGCCAGCAGCCCCGGGGGGACCAACTATGGCTACACCTTC. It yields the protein CASSPGGTNYGYTF.

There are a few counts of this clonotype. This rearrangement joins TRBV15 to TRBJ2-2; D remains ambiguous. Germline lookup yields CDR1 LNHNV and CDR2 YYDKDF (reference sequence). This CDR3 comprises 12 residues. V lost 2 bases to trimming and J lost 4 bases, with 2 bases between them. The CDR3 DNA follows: TGTGCCACCAGCAGAATCACCGGGGAGCTGTTTTTT. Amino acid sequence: CATSRITGELFF.

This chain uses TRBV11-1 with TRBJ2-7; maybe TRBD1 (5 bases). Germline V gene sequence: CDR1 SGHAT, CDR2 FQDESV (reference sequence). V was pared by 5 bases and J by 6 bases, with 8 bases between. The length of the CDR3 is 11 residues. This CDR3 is CASSRGTEQYF. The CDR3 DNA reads TGTGCCAGCAGCAGGGGAACCGAGCAGTACTTC.

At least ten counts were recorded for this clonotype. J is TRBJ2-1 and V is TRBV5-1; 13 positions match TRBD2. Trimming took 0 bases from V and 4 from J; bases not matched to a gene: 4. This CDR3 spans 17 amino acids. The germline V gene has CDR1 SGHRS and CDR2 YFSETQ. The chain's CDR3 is CASSLGETSGGYNEQFF. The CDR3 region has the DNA TGCGCCAGCAGCTTGGGGGAGACTAGCGGGGGGTACAATGAGCAGTTCTTC.